The sequence of this T cell receptor (beta chain) was determined in a study of CD8+ T cells in alopecia areata. About the research overall: Patients in the treated group were given tofacitinib by mouth, 5 to 10 mg twice a day.

Broader study findings: Since there was just one nonresponder, nobody can yet say how baseline CD8+ expansion ties to response. Scalp specimens additionally yield sequences from normal skin's resident alphabeta T cells. Both scalp clonality and the expanded CD8+ clones among the top 100 showed a significant decrease with tofacitinib.

With regard to this clone: What it recognizes is unknown.

The sequencing template was cDNA reverse transcribed from extracted RNA. Libraries were prepared by immunoSEQ multiplex PCR; TCRdb keeps only in-frame clonotypes and omits some of them. The data hold under 200,000 clones, with around 60% observed a single time. V lost 5 bases and J lost 2, with 22 bases in between. The CDR3 has 18 residues. The V gene's germline CDR1 is SEHNR and CDR2 FQNEAQ (reference sequence). Treatment in this sample: oral pan-JAK inhibitor, 5-10 mg twice daily. The specimen was CD4+ T cells sorted from blood, collected at week 24, from a patient treated with tofacitinib. The chain carries TRBV7-9 and TRBJ2-1; D might be TRBD1 or TRBD2, each matching 5 bases. The sequence was collected from a human donor with alopecia areata. The CDR3 region has the DNA TGTGCCAGCAGCCGACCCCTTCCCGGGACGCCCACCTACAATGAGCAGTTCTTC. It encodes CASSRPLPGTPTYNEQFF.